The clone carrying this T cell receptor (beta chain) showed up many times. The sample is drawn from a study of blood T cell repertoires in COVID-19. Looking at the study overall: COVID-19 samples collected from the United States, Italy and Spain covered acute and convalescent phases. In each case, the material was cDNA or gDNA derived from T cells, B-cell-depleted T cells, or PBMCs.

How the authors handled the data: Amplification of reference gene primers was used by the study to estimate nucleated cell counts. Using immunoSEQ multiplex PCR, the repertoire was profiled, and TCRdb retains in-frame clones only, with some absent. V and J calls and clone size are those listed in that table; D and trimming were worked out from the DNA. This table has nearly 200,000 clones, 70% to 90% appearing once. Germline-derived CDR1 and CDR2 are LGHNA and YNFKEQ. The V gene end was trimmed by 8 bases and the J gene end by 6 bases; junction bases not matched to a gene: 23. The CDR3 runs 19 residues.

The rearrangement uses TRBV4-2 and TRBJ2-1, with 9 bases matching TRBD2. The source is a woman aged 40 to 50 who had recovered from COVID-19. The specimen sequenced was peripheral blood. CDR3 loop: CASSYLAGRGGIVGNEQFF. The CDR3 DNA reads TGTGCCAGCTCTTACCTAGCGGGACGAGGAGGGATTGTAGGCAATGAGCAGTTCTTC.